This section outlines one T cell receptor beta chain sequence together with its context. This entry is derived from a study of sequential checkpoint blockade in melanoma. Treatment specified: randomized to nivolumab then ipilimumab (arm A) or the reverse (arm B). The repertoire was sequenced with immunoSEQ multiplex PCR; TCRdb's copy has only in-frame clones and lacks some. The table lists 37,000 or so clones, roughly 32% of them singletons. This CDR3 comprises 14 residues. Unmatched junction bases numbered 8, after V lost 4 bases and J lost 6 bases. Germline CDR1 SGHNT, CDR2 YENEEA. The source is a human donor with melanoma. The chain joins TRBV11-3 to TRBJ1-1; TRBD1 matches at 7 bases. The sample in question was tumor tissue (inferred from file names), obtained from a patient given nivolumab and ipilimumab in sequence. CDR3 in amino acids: CASSSQTGIPEAFF. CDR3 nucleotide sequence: TGTGCCAGCAGCTCACAGACAGGGATCCCTGAAGCTTTCTTT.